This TCR beta chain comes out of a study of Graves' ophthalmopathy and Graves' hyperthyroidism. Of note for this clonotype: Its specificity is unknown.

RNA transcripts were the template, and TCR beta CDR3 regions were amplified from them. HTBI-primed first-round RT-PCR preceded second-round multiplex PCR. A single record per CDR3 protein comes from TCRdb applying MiXCR to the multiplex PCR reads. The sample consists of fewer than 650,000 distinct CDR3 sequences, 22% of them appearing once. Study findings and constraints: Blood also harbored most expanded thyroid clonotypes above 0.001 frequency.

CDR3 length equals 16 residues. The ends lost 1 base at V and 0 bases at J; junction bases unmatched: 6. CDR1 is DFQATT and CDR2 is SNEGSKA in the germline V gene (reference sequence). This TCR was recovered from a woman between 18 and 30 years old with stable Graves' hyperthyroidism. Some clones in this sample may be carry-over from other donors' samples. The material sequenced was peripheral blood. The V call is TRBV20-1, the J call TRBJ1-5; 7 nucleotides match TRBD1. This CDR3 is CSARGRGRASNQPQHF. DNA of the CDR3: TGCAGTGCTAGAGGCAGGGGGAGAGCTAGCAATCAGCCCCAGCATTTT.